The 14 T cell receptor beta chains reported below all come from one sample, sequenced in a study of shared clonotypes between healthy human individuals. The data were produced by immunoSEQ multiplex PCR, yet TCRdb's version contains in-frame clones alone and is incomplete. The sample contains around 1.5 million clones, approximately 98% of which appear only once. Sequenced input: naive CD4+ T cells sorted from blood. Subset noted: CD45RA+ positively selected. All receptors come from a man aged 30 to 39 in good health.

This clone was counted once. The chain has TRBV15 and TRBJ1-1, with D perhaps matching TRBD1 (5 bases). Germline-derived CDR1 and CDR2 are LNHNV and YYDKDF (reference sequence). V was trimmed by 7 bases and J by 0 bases, leaving 9 bases between them. This CDR3 has 13 amino acids. CDR3 sequence (DNA): TGTGCCACCAAACAGGAAGTGAACACTGAAGCTTTCTTT. Protein sequence: CATKQEVNTEAFF.

The V and J genes are TRBV4-1 and TRBJ2-3; TRBD2 aligns across 9 bases. The CDR3 has 15 residues. Germline CDR1 MGHRA, CDR2 YSYEKL. The V gene end was trimmed by 0 bases and the J gene end by 7 bases; junction bases not matched to a gene: 5. DNA of the CDR3: TGCGCCAGCAGCCAAGATTTGACTAGCGGTTATACGCAGTATTTT. Protein product: CASSQDLTSGYTQYF.

The chain has TRBV29-1 and TRBJ1-3, with D tentatively TRBD1 (5 bases). V was trimmed by 3 bases and J by 0 bases, leaving 9 bases between them. The CDR3 totals 14 residues. Germline V CDR1 and CDR2: SQVTM, ANQGSEA. CDR3 in DNA: TGCAGCGTTGAGGGACTCGGCTCTGGAAACACCATATATTTT. Protein: CSVEGLGSGNTIYF.

The rearrangement links TRBV2 to TRBJ2-3; no clear D gene. This CDR3 comprises 13 residues. V dropped 1 base and J dropped 5 bases, with 7 bases sitting between them. Germline V CDR1 and CDR2: SNHLY, FYNNEI. The CDR3 region is CASSEDLGDTQYF. For the CDR3, the DNA is TGTGCCAGCAGTGAAGATCTAGGAGATACGCAGTATTTT.

The V and J genes are TRBV5-1 and TRBJ2-3; D remains ambiguous. V shed 5 bases and J shed 0 bases, with 4 bases lying between them. Germline V gene lookup returns CDR1 SGHRS and CDR2 YFSETQ. CDR3 length: 12 residues. The CDR3 DNA is TGCGCCAGCAGGGGGAGCACAGATACGCAGTATTTT. Translated: CASRGSTDTQYF.

V is TRBV11-2 and J is TRBJ2-7; D is perhaps TRBD2 (6 bases). The germline V and J ends were trimmed by 8 bases and 0 bases, with 14 bases remaining between them. The germline V gene has CDR1 SGHAT and CDR2 FQNNGV. The CDR3 has 14 amino acids. The CDR3 region has the DNA TGTGCCAGCGCGACTAGGACAAGCTCCTACGAGCAGTACTTC. Its translation is CASATRTSSYEQYF.

The chain recombines TRBV4-1 with TRBJ2-1; D is perhaps TRBD2 (6 bases). Deletions cut 1 base from V and 2 bases from J, with 12 bases between. Germline CDR1 is MGHRA and CDR2 is YSYEKL. The CDR3 runs 16 residues. The CDR3 DNA is TGCGCCAGCAGCCAAGGGCATGCGGGAACCTACAATGAGCAGTTCTTC. Translation: CASSQGHAGTYNEQFF.

The chain links TRBV28 to TRBJ2-1, with unresolved D. V was clipped by 3 bases and J by 5 bases, with 11 bases between them. CDR3 length: 14 amino acids. Germline V lookup: CDR1 MDHEN, CDR2 SYDVKM. CDR3 DNA sequence: TGTGCCAGCAGTTTGCGGCGAGCTAACAATGAGCAGTTCTTC. It yields the protein CASSLRRANNEQFF.

The chain is built from TRBV27 and TRBJ1-4; D may be TRBD1 (6 bases). CDR1 is MNHEY, CDR2 SMNVEV, per germline (reference sequence). The V gene lost 5 bases and the J gene lost 0 bases, with 16 bases spanning the gap. This CDR3 contains 17 residues. CDR3 DNA: TGTGCCAGCAGTCCACTCCGGGACACTGCAACTAATGAAAAACTGTTTTTT. This translates into CASSPLRDTATNEKLFF.

The chain carries TRBV11-2 and TRBJ2-5; D gene unclear. V was clipped by 2 bases and J by 7 bases, with 8 bases between them. CDR1 is SGHAT and CDR2 is FQNNGV in the germline V gene. CDR3 length: 12 amino acids. CDR3 sequence reads: CASSLSPPTQYF. DNA for the CDR3: TGTGCCAGCAGCTTATCTCCTCCGACCCAGTACTTC.

The chain is built from TRBV5-1 and TRBJ2-3; 8 nucleotides match TRBD1. CDR3 length: 15 residues. Unmatched junction bases numbered 6, after V lost 3 bases and J lost 3 bases. Germline CDR1 reads SGHRS; CDR2 reads YFSETQ. The CDR3 loop reads CASSYQGARTDTQYF. The CDR3 DNA is TGCGCCAGCAGCTACCAGGGGGCGAGGACAGATACGCAGTATTTT.

The rearrangement links TRBV7-9 to TRBJ2-3; a weak D match, TRBD1 (5 bases). The CDR3 covers 12 residues. Germline CDR1 and CDR2: SEHNR and FQNEAQ (reference sequence). Between the trimmed V and J ends, which lost 2 bases and 8 bases, there was a span of 8 bases. CDR3 region: CASSLTGRTQYF. CDR3 bases: TGTGCCAGCAGCTTAACAGGTCGTACGCAGTATTTT.

The gene calls are TRBV18 and TRBJ2-3; D is tentatively TRBD1 or TRBD2 (7 bases each). The CDR3 has 16 residues. Per the germline V gene, CDR1 is KGHSH and CDR2 is LQKENI. Trimming took off 5 bases at V and 4 bases at J, with 19 bases between the two ends. CDR3 nucleotide sequence: TGTGCCAGCTCATCCCTCTTCTCAGGGGGGGCAGATACGCAGTATTTT. Translating gives CASSSLFSGGADTQYF.

This chain joins TRBV5-5 and TRBJ1-1; D may be TRBD1 (6 bases). The V gene's germline CDR1 is SGHKS and CDR2 YYEKEE (reference sequence). The V end was cut by 5 bases, the J end by 0 bases, with 17 bases between. This CDR3 contains 16 residues. The CDR3 DNA reads as TGTGCCAGCAGGCCGGATCCGGGACACGTGAACACTGAAGCTTTCTTT. Its translation: CASRPDPGHVNTEAFF. Supplemented by reference TRBV5-5 and TRBJ1-1, the full variable domain reads DAGVTQSPTHLIKTRGQQVTLRCSPISGHKSVSWYQQVLGQGPQFIFQYYEKEERGRGNFPDRFSARQFPNYSSELNVNALLLGDSALYLCASRPDPGHVNTEAFFGQGTRLTVV.